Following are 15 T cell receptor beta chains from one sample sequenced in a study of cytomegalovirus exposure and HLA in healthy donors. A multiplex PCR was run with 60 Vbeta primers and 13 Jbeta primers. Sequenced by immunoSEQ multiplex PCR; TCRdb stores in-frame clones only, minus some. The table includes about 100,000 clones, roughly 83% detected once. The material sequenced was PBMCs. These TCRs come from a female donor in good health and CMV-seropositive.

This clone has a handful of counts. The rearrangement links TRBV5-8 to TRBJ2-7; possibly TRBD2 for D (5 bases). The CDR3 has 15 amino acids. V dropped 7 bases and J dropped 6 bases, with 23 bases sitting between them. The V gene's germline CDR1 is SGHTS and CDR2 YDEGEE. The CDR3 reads CASAPGGTRLTEQYF. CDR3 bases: TGTGCCAGCGCCCCAGGAGGCACACGGCTAACCGAGCAGTACTTC.

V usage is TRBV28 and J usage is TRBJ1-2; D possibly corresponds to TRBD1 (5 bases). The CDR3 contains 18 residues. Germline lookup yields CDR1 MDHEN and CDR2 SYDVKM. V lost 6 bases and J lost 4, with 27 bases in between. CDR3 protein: CASRSDSWSGGVPYGYTF. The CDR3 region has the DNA TGTGCCAGCAGGTCCGACAGTTGGTCCGGGGGTGTCCCCTATGGCTACACCTTC.

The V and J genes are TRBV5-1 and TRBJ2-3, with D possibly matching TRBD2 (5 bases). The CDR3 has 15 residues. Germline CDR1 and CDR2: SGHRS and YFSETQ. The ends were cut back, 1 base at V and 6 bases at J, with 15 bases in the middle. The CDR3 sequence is CASSLTPGSGDTQYF. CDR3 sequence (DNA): TGCGCCAGCAGCTTGACCCCGGGGAGCGGTGATACGCAGTATTTT. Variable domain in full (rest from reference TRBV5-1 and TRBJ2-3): KAGVTQTPRYLIKTRGQQVTLSCSPISGHRSVSWYQQTPGQGLQFLFEYFSETQRNKGNFPGRFSGRQFSNSRSEMNVSTLELGDSALYLCASSLTPGSGDTQYFGPGTRLTVL.

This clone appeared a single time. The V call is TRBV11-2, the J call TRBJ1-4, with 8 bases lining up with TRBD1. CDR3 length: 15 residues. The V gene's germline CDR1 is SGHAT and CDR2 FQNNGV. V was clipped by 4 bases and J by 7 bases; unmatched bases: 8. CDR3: CASSSGTGRGEKLFF. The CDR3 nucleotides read TGTGCCAGCAGCTCTGGGACAGGCCGGGGTGAAAAACTGTTTTTT.

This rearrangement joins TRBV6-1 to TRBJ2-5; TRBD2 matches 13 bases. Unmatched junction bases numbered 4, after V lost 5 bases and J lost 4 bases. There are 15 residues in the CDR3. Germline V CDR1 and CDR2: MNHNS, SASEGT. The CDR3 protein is CASSPRTSGRETQYF. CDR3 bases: TGTGCCAGCAGTCCCCGGACTAGCGGGAGAGAGACCCAGTACTTC.

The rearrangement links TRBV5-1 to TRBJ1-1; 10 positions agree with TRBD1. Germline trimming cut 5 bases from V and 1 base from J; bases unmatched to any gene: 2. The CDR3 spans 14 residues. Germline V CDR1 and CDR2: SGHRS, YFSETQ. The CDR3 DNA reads TGCGCCAGCAGTGACAGGGGGCGGAACACTGAAGCTTTCTTT. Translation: CASSDRGRNTEAFF.

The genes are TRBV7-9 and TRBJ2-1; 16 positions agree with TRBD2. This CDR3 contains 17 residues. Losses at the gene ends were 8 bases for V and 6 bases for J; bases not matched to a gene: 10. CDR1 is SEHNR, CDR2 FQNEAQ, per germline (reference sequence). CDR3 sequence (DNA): TGTGCCAGCCTAGGCCTGGGACTAGCGGGAGGGATCAATGAGCAGTTCTTC. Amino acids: CASLGLGLAGGINEQFF.

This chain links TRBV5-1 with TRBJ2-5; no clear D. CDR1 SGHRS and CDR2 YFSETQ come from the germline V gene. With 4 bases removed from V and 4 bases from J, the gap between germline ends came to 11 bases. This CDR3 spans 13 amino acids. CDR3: CASSGQRLETQYF. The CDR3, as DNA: TGCGCCAGCAGCGGCCAGCGCCTAGAGACCCAGTACTTC.

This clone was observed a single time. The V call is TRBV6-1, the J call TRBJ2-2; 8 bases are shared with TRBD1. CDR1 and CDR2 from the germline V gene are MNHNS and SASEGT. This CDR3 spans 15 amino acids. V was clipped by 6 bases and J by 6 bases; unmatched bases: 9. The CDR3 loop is CASSFDRGPAGELFF. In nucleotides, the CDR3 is TGTGCCAGCAGCTTCGACAGGGGCCCCGCCGGGGAGCTGTTTTTT.

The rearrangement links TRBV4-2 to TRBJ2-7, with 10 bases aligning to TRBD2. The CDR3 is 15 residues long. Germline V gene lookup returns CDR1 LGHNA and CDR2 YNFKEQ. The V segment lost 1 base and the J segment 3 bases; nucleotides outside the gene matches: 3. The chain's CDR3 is CASSQASGGYYEQYF. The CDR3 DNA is TGTGCCAGCAGCCAAGCTAGCGGGGGCTACTACGAGCAGTACTTC.

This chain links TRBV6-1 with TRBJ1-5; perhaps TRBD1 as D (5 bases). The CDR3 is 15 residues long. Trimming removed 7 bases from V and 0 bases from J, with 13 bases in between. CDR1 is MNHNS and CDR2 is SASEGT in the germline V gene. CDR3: CASTRLDSSNQPQHF. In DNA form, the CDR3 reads TGTGCCAGCACGCGACTAGACAGTAGCAATCAGCCCCAGCATTTT.

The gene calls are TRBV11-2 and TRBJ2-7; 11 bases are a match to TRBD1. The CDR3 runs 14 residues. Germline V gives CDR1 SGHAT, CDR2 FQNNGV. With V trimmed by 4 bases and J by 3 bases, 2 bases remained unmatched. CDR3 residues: CASSSGQGGYEQYF. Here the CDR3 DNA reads TGTGCCAGCAGCTCGGGACAGGGGGGCTACGAGCAGTACTTC.

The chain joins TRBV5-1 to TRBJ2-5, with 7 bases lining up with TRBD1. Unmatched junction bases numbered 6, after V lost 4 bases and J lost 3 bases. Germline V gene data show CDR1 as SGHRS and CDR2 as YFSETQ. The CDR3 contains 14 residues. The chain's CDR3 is CASSEGTVKETQYF. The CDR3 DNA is TGCGCCAGCAGCGAAGGGACAGTTAAAGAGACCCAGTACTTC. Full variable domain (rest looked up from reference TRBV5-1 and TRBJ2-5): KAGVTQTPRYLIKTRGQQVTLSCSPISGHRSVSWYQQTPGQGLQFLFEYFSETQRNKGNFPGRFSGRQFSNSRSEMNVSTLELGDSALYLCASSEGTVKETQYFGPGTRLLVL.

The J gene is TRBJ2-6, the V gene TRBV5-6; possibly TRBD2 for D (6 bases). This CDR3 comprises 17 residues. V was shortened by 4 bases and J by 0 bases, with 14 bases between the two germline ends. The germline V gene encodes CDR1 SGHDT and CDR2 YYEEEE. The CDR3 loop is CASSQAGKVSGANVLTF. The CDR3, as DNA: TGTGCCAGCAGCCAGGCGGGGAAGGTCTCTGGGGCCAACGTCCTGACTTTC.

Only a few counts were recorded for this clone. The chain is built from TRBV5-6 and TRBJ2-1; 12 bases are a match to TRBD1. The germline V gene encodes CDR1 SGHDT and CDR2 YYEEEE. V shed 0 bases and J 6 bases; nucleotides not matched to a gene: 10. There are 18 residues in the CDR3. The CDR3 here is CASSLVLVGQGAVNEQFF. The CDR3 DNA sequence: TGTGCCAGCAGCTTGGTCTTGGTGGGACAGGGGGCGGTCAATGAGCAGTTCTTC.